A selection of T cell receptor beta chains follows, all from one sample in a study of T cells in Graves' hyperthyroidism and ophthalmopathy. Each CDR3 protein gets one entry after TCRdb re-called the multiplex PCR reads with MiXCR. The sample yields roughly 250,000 distinct CDR3 sequences, about a sixth seen once. Sequenced material: blood. Receptors were obtained from a woman in her late teens or twenties with Graves' ophthalmopathy. CDR3s include the opening cysteine and the closing phenylalanine or tryptophan. D genes are given only for firm matches. For some rows the clone size is stated as once, few or many, or as a class when expanded; others skip it.

CDR3 DNA,CDR3 protein,CDR3 length,D gene,J gene,V gene,clone size
TGTGCCAGCAGCCCCGACTGGGCGAGAGTATACGAGCAGTACTTC,CASSPDWARVYEQYF,15,.,TRBJ2-7,TRBV28,.
TGTGCCAGCATGACAGGGACAGTTAACACTGAAGCTTTCTTT,CASMTGTVNTEAFF,14,TRBD1,TRBJ1-1,TRBV28,.
TGCAGTGCAAGTGGGACAGCAGGAAGACTAGGTGGCACTGAAGCTTTCTTT,CSASGTAGRLGGTEAFF,17,TRBD1,TRBJ1-1,TRBV20-1,many
TGTGCCAGCAGCCCCGACAGGGGGCCTGAGACCCAGTACTTC,CASSPDRGPETQYF,14,TRBD1,TRBJ2-5,TRBV11-3,many
TGTGCCAGCAGCCCGGACGGTGCTAACTATGGCTACACCTTC,CASSPDGANYGYTF,14,.,TRBJ1-2,TRBV7-3,many
TGCAGTGCTCATTCCGGGACAGGGTACTATGGCTACACCTTC,CSAHSGTGYYGYTF,14,TRBD1,TRBJ1-2,TRBV20-1,many
TGTGCCAGCTCCCAGACCCTCTACAATGAGCAGTTCTTC,CASSQTLYNEQFF,13,.,TRBJ2-1,TRBV18,many
TGTGCCAGCAGCTCCTCAGGGGGGCCCCGGCAGTTCTTC,CASSSSGGPRQFF,13,.,TRBJ2-1,TRBV7-6,many
TGTGCCAGCAGCTCAACCTTGGGAAACTTGTACGAGCAGTACTTC,CASSSTLGNLYEQYF,15,.,TRBJ2-7,TRBV5-6,many
TGTGCCAGCAGCTCCCCCCTCGTTAGCGGGTGGTACACCGGGGAGCTGTTTTTT,CASSSPLVSGWYTGELFF,18,TRBD2,TRBJ2-2,TRBV7-2,many
TGTGCCAGCAGCTTAGGGACTAGCGGGAGGATCAATGAGCAGTACTTC,CASSLGTSGRINEQYF,16,TRBD2,TRBJ2-7,TRBV7-3,.
TGTGCCAGCAGCCTCGGGACTGTGAGCTCCTACGAGCAGTACTTC,CASSLGTVSSYEQYF,15,.,TRBJ2-7,TRBV3-1,.
TGTGCCAGCAGCCTATCGATGACTGGGGACACTGAAGCTTTCTTT,CASSLSMTGDTEAFF,15,.,TRBJ1-1,TRBV27,many
TGTGCCTCGCTTGGGACCGGGGAGCTGTTTTTT,CASLGTGELFF,11,.,TRBJ2-2,TRBV10-3,many